The 12 T cell receptor beta chains given below trace back to one sample, sequenced in a study of blood T cell repertoires in COVID-19. Sequenced by immunoSEQ multiplex PCR; TCRdb stores in-frame clones only, minus some. This sample has about 400,000 clones, with 87% found just once. Sequencing input: PBMCs or T cells enriched from blood (not recorded which). These TCRs come from a woman between 18 and 29 years old with acute COVID-19.

The rearrangement joins TRBV6-4 to TRBJ2-3; D possibly corresponds to TRBD2 (5 bases). Trimming cost V 2 bases and J 0 bases, with 9 bases left between them. There are 15 residues in the CDR3. CDR1 is MRHNA and CDR2 is SNTAGT in the germline V gene. CDR3 sequence: CASSDEAGSTDTQYF. As DNA, the CDR3 is TGTGCCAGCAGTGACGAGGCGGGTAGCACAGATACGCAGTATTTT.

This chain uses TRBV2 with TRBJ2-1; 14 bases align to TRBD2. From germline, CDR1 is SNHLY and CDR2 FYNNEI. CDR3 size: 15 residues. V shed 7 bases, J shed 15 bases, and the junction held 14 bases outside the gene matches. CDR3 sequence reads: CASTEGLAGEIKRFF. The DNA for the CDR3 is TGTGCCAGCACCGAGGGACTAGCGGGAGAGATAAAGAGGTTCTTC.

The V and J genes are TRBV2 and TRBJ2-3, with 15 bases matching TRBD2. The germline V gene encodes CDR1 SNHLY and CDR2 FYNNEI. CDR3 length: 17 residues. V lost 2 bases, J lost 7 bases, and 7 bases stayed unmatched. The CDR3 is CASSERGLAGGPNTQYF. The CDR3, as DNA: TGTGCCAGCAGTGAAAGGGGACTAGCGGGGGGACCTAATACGCAGTATTTT.

The chain employs TRBV20-1 and TRBJ2-7; D is undetermined. Trimming left V 6 bases short and J 6 bases short, with 9 bases between. The CDR3 contains 10 residues. Germline-derived CDR1 and CDR2 are DFQATT and SNEGSKA (reference sequence). The CDR3 here is CSALASEQYF. The CDR3 DNA sequence: TGCAGTGCCTTAGCATCCGAGCAGTACTTC.

The chain joins TRBV19 to TRBJ2-3, with 10 bases that match TRBD2. V was clipped by 6 bases and J by 4 bases; unmatched bases: 7. Germline CDR1 reads LNHDA; CDR2 reads SQIVND (reference sequence). The CDR3 consists of 15 residues. The CDR3 nucleotides read TGTGCCAGTAGACGGAGCGGGGGGGTGTCAGATACGCAGTATTTT. This codes for CASRRSGGVSDTQYF.

The V call is TRBV19, the J call TRBJ1-1, with TRBD1 matching 9 bases. This CDR3 contains 15 residues. The junction had 6 bases not matched to a gene; V was cut back by 3 bases and J by 4 bases. Looked up from germline, CDR1 is LNHDA and CDR2 is SQIVND (reference sequence). CDR3: CASSIATTGGTEAFF. CDR3 nucleotide sequence: TGTGCCAGTAGTATCGCTACGACAGGGGGCACTGAAGCTTTCTTT.

This chain joins TRBV5-4 and TRBJ2-7; a possible D gene is TRBD1 (6 bases). V lost 0 bases to trimming and J lost 5 bases, with 9 bases between them. The length of the CDR3 is 13 residues. Germline loops: CDR1 SGHNT, CDR2 YYREEE (reference sequence). The DNA of the CDR3 is TGTGCCAGCAGCTTGGACAGGGTTGACGAGCAGTACTTC. Protein: CASSLDRVDEQYF.

This clone came up once. V is TRBV10-3 and J is TRBJ1-3; a weak D match, TRBD1 (5 bases). The CDR3 has 15 residues. Trimming removed 3 bases at V and 3 bases at J, with 12 bases between. The germline V gene has CDR1 ENHRY and CDR2 SYGVKD. DNA of the CDR3: TGTGCCATCAGTGATGTTTTAGGGGTTGGAAACACCATATATTTT. Translated: CAISDVLGVGNTIYF.

J is TRBJ1-3 and V is TRBV4-3; 7 nucleotides agree with TRBD1. The CDR3 extends over 15 amino acids. Unmatched junction bases numbered 6, after V lost 3 bases and J lost 4 bases. In germline, CDR1 is LGHNA, CDR2 YSLEER. DNA for the CDR3: TGCGCCAGCAGCCAGGATACAGGGGTAGGAAACACCATATATTTT. Translation gives CASSQDTGVGNTIYF.

This clone came up a few times. This chain connects TRBV10-2 to TRBJ1-5; tentative D call: TRBD1 (6 bases). The V and J ends lost 6 bases and 2 bases respectively, with 14 bases between them. Germline V gene lookup returns CDR1 WSHSY and CDR2 SAAADI. This CDR3 contains 15 residues. The CDR3 bases are TGCGCCAGCAGCCCACAGGGTTCCGGCAATCAGCCCCAGCATTTT. Its protein is CASSPQGSGNQPQHF.

The genes are TRBV5-5 and TRBJ1-3; D not resolved. The V gene lost 3 bases and the J gene lost 8 bases, with 18 bases spanning the gap. Per the germline V gene, CDR1 is SGHKS and CDR2 is YYEKEE (reference sequence). The CDR3 sequence is 15 residues long. The CDR3 is CASSSARGKIDTIYF. Here the CDR3 DNA reads TGTGCCAGCAGCTCGGCCCGGGGTAAAATAGACACCATATATTTT.

The rearrangement joins TRBV27 to TRBJ2-1; 9 positions agree with TRBD2. Germline V gene lookup returns CDR1 MNHEY and CDR2 SMNVEV (reference sequence). The CDR3 loop spans 14 amino acids. V gave up 8 bases and J gave up 7 bases; unmatched junction bases: 9. The CDR3 region has the DNA TGTGCCAGCTTCCTTAGCGGGAGAAGTAATGAGCAGTTCTTC. Amino acid sequence: CASFLSGRSNEQFF.